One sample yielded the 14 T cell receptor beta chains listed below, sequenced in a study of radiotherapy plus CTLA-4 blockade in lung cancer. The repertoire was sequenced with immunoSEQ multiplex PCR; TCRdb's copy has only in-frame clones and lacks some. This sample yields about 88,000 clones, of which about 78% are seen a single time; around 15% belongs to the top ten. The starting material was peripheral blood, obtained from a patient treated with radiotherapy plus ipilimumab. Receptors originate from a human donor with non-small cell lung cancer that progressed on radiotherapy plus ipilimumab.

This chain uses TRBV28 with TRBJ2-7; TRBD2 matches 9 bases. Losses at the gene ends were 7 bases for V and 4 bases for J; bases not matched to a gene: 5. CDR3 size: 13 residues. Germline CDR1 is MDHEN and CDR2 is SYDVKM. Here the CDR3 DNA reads TGTGCCAGCACCGCGGGGGGGGATTACGAGCAGTACTTC. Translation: CASTAGGDYEQYF.

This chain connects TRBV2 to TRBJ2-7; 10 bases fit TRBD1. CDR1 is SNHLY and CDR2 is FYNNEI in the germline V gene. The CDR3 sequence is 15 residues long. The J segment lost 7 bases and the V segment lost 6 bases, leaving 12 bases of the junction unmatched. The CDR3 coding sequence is TGTGCCAGCAGCCTTACCGGGACAGGGGCACGGGAGCAGTACTTC. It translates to CASSLTGTGAREQYF.

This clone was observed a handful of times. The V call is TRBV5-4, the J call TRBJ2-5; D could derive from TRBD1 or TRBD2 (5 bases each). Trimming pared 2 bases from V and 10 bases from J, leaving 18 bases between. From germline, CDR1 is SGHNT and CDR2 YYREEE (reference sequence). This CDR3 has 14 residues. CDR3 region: CASSLPGARVGQYF. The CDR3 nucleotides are TGTGCCAGCAGCTTACCCGGGGCCCGGGTGGGCCAGTACTTC. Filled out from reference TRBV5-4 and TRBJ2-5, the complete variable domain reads ETGVTQSPTHLIKTRGQQVTLRCSSQSGHNTVSWYQQALGQGPQFIFQYYREEENGRGNFPPRFSGLQFPNYSSELNVNALELDDSALYLCASSLPGARVGQYFGPGTRLLVL.

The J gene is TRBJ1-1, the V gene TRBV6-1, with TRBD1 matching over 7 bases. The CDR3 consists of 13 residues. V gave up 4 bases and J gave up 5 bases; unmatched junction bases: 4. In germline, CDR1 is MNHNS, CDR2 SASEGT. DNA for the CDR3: TGTGCCAGCAGTGTGACAGGGTTAACTGAAGCTTTCTTT. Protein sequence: CASSVTGLTEAFF.

Here the CDR3 DNA reads TGTGCCAGCAGCTTATCGGGGGGAAACACCATATATTTT. Amino acid sequence: CASSLSGGNTIYF. This chain links TRBV5-4 with TRBJ1-3; D gene ambiguous. CDR1 and CDR2 from the germline V gene are SGHNT and YYREEE (reference sequence). This CDR3 contains 13 residues. V was clipped by 2 bases and J by 4 bases, with 7 bases between them.

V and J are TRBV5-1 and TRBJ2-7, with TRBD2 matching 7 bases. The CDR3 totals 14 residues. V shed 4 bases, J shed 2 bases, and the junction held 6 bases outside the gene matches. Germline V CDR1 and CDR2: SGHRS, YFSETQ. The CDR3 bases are TGCGCCAGCAGCGTCTTGGGAGGGCCCTACGAGCAGTACTTC. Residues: CASSVLGGPYEQYF. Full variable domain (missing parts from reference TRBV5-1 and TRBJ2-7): KAGVTQTPRYLIKTRGQQVTLSCSPISGHRSVSWYQQTPGQGLQFLFEYFSETQRNKGNFPGRFSGRQFSNSRSEMNVSTLELGDSALYLCASSVLGGPYEQYFGPGTRLTVT.

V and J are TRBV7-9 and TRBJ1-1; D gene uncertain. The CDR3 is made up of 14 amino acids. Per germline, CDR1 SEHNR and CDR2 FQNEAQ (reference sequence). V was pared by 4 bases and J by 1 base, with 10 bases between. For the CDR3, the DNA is TGTGCCAGCAGCTACCCGGGTCAGAACACTGAAGCTTTCTTT. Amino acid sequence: CASSYPGQNTEAFF.

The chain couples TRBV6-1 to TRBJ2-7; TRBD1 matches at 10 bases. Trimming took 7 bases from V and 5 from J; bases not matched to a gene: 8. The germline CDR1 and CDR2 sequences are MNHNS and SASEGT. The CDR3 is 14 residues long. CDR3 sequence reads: CASTRGQGSHEQYF. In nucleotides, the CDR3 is TGTGCCAGCACCCGGGGACAGGGGTCCCACGAGCAGTACTTC.

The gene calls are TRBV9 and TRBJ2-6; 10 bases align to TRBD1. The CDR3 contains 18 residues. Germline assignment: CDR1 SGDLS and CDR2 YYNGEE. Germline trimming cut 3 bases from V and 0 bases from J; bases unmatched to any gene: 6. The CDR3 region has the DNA TGTGCCAGCAGCGCCGGGACAGGGGCCGTCTCTGGGGCCAACGTCCTGACTTTC. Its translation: CASSAGTGAVSGANVLTF.

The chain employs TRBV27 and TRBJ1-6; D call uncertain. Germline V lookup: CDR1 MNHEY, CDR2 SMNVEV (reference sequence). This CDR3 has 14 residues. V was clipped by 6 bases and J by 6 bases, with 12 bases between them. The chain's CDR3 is CASRLDISNSPLHF. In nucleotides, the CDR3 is TGTGCCAGCAGACTTGACATCAGTAATTCACCCCTCCACTTT.

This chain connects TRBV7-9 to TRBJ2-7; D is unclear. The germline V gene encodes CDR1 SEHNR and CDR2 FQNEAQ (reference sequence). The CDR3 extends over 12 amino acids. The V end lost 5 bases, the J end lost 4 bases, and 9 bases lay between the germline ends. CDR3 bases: TGTGCCAGCAGCCTTGGGGTGTACGAGCAGTACTTC. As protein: CASSLGVYEQYF.

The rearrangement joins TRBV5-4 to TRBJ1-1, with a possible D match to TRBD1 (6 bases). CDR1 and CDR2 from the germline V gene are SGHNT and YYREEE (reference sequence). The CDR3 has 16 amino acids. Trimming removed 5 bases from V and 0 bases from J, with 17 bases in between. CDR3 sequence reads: CASRPDGGGLNTEAFF. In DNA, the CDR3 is TGTGCCAGCAGACCCGACGGAGGGGGATTGAACACTGAAGCTTTCTTT.

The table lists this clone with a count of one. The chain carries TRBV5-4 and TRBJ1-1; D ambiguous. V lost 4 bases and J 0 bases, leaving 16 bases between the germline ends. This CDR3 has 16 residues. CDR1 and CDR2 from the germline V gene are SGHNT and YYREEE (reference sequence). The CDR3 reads CASSLDGSTMNTEAFF. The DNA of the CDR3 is TGTGCCAGCAGCCTCGACGGATCCACCATGAACACTGAAGCTTTCTTT.

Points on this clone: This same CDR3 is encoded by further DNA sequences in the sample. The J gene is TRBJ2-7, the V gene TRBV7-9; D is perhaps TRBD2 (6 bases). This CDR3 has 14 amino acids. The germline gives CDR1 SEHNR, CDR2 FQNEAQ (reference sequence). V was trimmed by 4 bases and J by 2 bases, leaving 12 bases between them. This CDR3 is CASSYGTATYEQYF. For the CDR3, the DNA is TGTGCCAGCAGCTATGGGACTGCGACCTACGAGCAGTACTTC.